This TCR beta chain was profiled in a study of neoadjuvant anti-PD-1 for oral cavity cancer. The wider study: Most patients had three to four biweekly doses of 3 mg/kg nivolumab before resection. Patients without progression got a fourth dose around day 43. Study outcomes and limitations: Higher pretreatment Treg/Th17 ratios tracked higher pretreatment blood clonality.

Specified time point: after neoadjuvant nivolumab, at surgical resection. These newly diagnosed stage II-IVA oral cavity squamous cell carcinoma patients had no prior systemic or radiation treatment. As regards this clone: What it binds is not known.

Profiling relied on immunoSEQ multiplex PCR, and the TCRdb table lists in-frame clones only, not all of them. The repertoire consists of about 37,000 clones, with roughly 35% occurring once and the leading ten covering 15% to 20%. This clonotype originated in a person aged 35 to 85 with oral cavity squamous cell carcinoma. Here the sequenced sample was tumor tissue, taken after nivolumab (anti-PD-1) treatment.

CDR3 nucleotide sequence: TGTGCCAGCAGCTTAACAGGGAACACTGAAGCTTTCTTT. As protein: CASSLTGNTEAFF. The gene calls are TRBV28 and TRBJ1-1; D may be TRBD1 (5 bases). This CDR3 has 13 amino acids. Between the trimmed V and J ends, which lost 6 bases and 1 base, there was a span of 9 bases. CDR1 MDHEN and CDR2 SYDVKM come from the germline V gene. Based on the CDR3 plus reference TRBV28 and TRBJ1-1, the full variable domain is DVKVTQSSRYLVKRTGEKVFLECVQDMDHENMFWYRQDPGLGLRLIYFSYDVKMKEKGDIPEGYSVSREKKERFSLILESASTNQTSMYLCASSLTGNTEAFFGQGTRLTVV.